This is a list of T cell receptor beta chains from one sample in a study of cytomegalovirus exposure and HLA in healthy donors. TCRdb's copy holds only in-frame clones and misses some; the assay was immunoSEQ multiplex PCR. The table records about 130,000 clones, approximately 78% of them present only once. Sequencing was performed on PBMCs. Every receptor here comes from a female donor in good health and CMV-seronegative. CDR3s include the opening cysteine and the closing phenylalanine or tryptophan. D genes are given only for firm matches.

>TRBJ1-1|TRBD1|TRBV7-9
CASSLSGQGDTEAFF
TGTGCCAGCAGCCTCTCTGGACAGGGGGACACTGAAGCTTTCTTT
>TRBJ1-1|TRBD1|TRBV5-4
CASSSPGQVVTEAFF
TGTGCCAGCAGCTCGCCGGGACAGGTGGTCACTGAAGCTTTCTTT
>TRBJ2-1|NA|TRBV11-2
CASSLGTPLLFF
TGTGCCAGCAGCTTGGGGACTCCCTTACTGTTCTTC
>TRBJ2-7|NA|TRBV5-4
CASSLARGGARNEQYF
TGTGCCAGCAGCTTGGCCAGAGGGGGGGCAAGAAACGAGCAGTACTTC
>TRBJ2-1|TRBD1|TRBV9
CASSLRQGRYNEQFF
TGTGCCAGCAGCTTGAGACAGGGAAGGTACAATGAGCAGTTCTTC
>TRBJ2-3|NA|TRBV9
CASSVSPSQRTDTQYF
TGTGCCAGCAGCGTAAGCCCCTCTCAACGGACAGATACGCAGTATTTT
>TRBJ1-2|NA|TRBV10-1
CASSESIGAAYGYTF
TGCGCCAGCAGTGAGTCGATCGGAGCGGCCTATGGCTACACCTTC
>TRBJ1-4|NA|TRBV5-1
CASSSQGYNEKLFF
TGCGCCAGCAGCTCTCAGGGTTACAATGAAAAACTGTTTTTT
>TRBJ2-5|TRBD2|TRBV30
CACSSLAGGFGETQYF
TGTGCCTGCTCCTCCTTAGCGGGAGGATTTGGAGAGACCCAGTACTTC
>TRBJ2-7|NA|TRBV28
CASSSSPAKGSYEQYF
TGTGCCAGCAGTTCCTCCCCGGCCAAGGGGTCCTACGAGCAGTACTTC
>TRBJ1-2|NA|TRBV2
CASSPSRSYTF
TGTGCCAGCAGCCCTTCCAGGAGCTACACCTTC
>TRBJ2-7|TRBD1|TRBV19
CASSMDRGIDEQYF
TGTGCCAGTAGTATGGACAGGGGGATAGACGAGCAGTACTTC
>TRBJ2-7|NA|TRBV28
CASSLVHRDYEQYF
TGTGCCAGCAGTTTAGTTCACAGGGACTACGAGCAGTACTTC
>TRBJ2-7|TRBD2|TRBV7-2
CASSLGSGIISYEQYF
TGTGCCAGCAGCTTAGGAAGCGGGATAATCTCCTACGAGCAGTACTTC
>TRBJ2-1|TRBD2|TRBV4-3
CASSQDAGTSLEQFF
TGCGCCAGCAGCCAAGACGCGGGGACTAGCCTTGAGCAGTTCTTC
>TRBJ2-7|TRBD2|TRBV5-5
CASSKLRLARYEQYF
TGTGCCAGCAGCAAGCTGCGACTAGCAAGGTACGAGCAGTACTTC
>TRBJ1-4|TRBD1|TRBV5-3
CARSLPRTGSAEKLFF
TGTGCCAGAAGCTTGCCTAGGACAGGGAGTGCTGAAAAACTGTTTTTT
>TRBJ2-5|TRBD1|TRBV5-1
CASKGTVAQETQYF
TGCGCCAGCAAGGGGACAGTTGCTCAAGAGACCCAGTACTTC
>TRBJ2-7|TRBD1|TRBV11-2
CASSLDRTGAYEQYF
TGTGCCAGCAGCTTAGACCGGACAGGGGCGTACGAGCAGTACTTC
>TRBJ1-1|NA|TRBV2
CASSVEGMNTEAFF
TGTGCCAGCAGTGTGGAGGGAATGAACACTGAAGCTTTCTTT
>TRBJ2-5|NA|TRBV30
CAWSPAATVETQYF
TGTGCCTGGAGCCCCGCAGCGACCGTGGAGACCCAGTACTTC
>TRBJ1-3|NA|TRBV18
CASSPLGVSGNTIYF
TGTGCCAGCTCACCGCTCGGGGTGTCTGGAAACACCATATATTTT
>TRBJ1-4|TRBD1|TRBV5-6
CASSSGTGTEKLFF
TGTGCCAGCAGCTCCGGGACAGGCACCGAAAAACTGTTTTTT
>TRBJ1-1|NA|TRBV5-1
CASSLDGGRPNTEAFF
TGCGCCAGCAGCTTGGACGGAGGACGCCCGAACACTGAAGCTTTCTTT
>TRBJ2-2|NA|TRBV28
CASSLQHRGAVF
TGTGCCAGCAGTTTACAACACCGGGGAGCTGTTTTT
>TRBJ2-1|NA|TRBV4-1
CASSQVVSGATYNEQFF
TGCGCCAGCAGCCAAGTAGTTTCGGGAGCCACCTACAATGAGCAGTTCTTC
>TRBJ1-1|NA|TRBV6-5
CASSPQTGNTEAFF
TGTGCCAGCAGTCCCCAGACAGGCAACACTGAAGCTTTCTTT